This T cell receptor beta chain was retrieved from a study of identical twins. Study-wide results and caveats: Twin pairs had excess sharing that was weaker in beta out-of-frame sequences. Invariant populations such as MAIT and iNKT cells could partly muddle zero-insertion analyses.

This clonotype has more than one count but fewer than ten. Antigen specificity is unknown. Germline loops: CDR1 MNHNS, CDR2 SASEGT. CDR3 length equals 15 residues. The V segment lost 5 bases and the J segment 0 bases; nucleotides outside the gene matches: 3. A universal primer site was incorporated via template switching, and the cDNA contained unique molecular identifiers. TCRdb re-called the 5' RACE reads through MiXCR, storing one row per CDR3 protein. The profile shows about 1.7 million distinct CDR3 sequences, about 30% of them singletons. This chain links TRBV6-1 with TRBJ1-5; 8 nucleotides match TRBD1. This receptor was taken from a newborn girl in good health. Sample: cord blood. The CDR3 sequence is CASSKTGGSNQPQHF. The CDR3 bases are TGTGCCAGCAGTAAAACAGGGGGTAGCAATCAGCCCCAGCATTTT.